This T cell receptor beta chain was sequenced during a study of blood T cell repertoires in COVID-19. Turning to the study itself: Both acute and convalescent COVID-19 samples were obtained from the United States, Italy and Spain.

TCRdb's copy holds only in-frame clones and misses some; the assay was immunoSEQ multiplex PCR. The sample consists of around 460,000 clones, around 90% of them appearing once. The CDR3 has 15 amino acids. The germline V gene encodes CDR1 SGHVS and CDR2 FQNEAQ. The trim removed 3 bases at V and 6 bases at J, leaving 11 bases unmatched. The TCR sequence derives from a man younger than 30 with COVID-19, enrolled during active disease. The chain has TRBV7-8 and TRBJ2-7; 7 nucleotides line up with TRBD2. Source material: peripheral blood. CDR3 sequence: CASSFSSGDVPEQYF. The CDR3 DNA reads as TGTGCCAGCAGCTTTTCTAGCGGAGACGTTCCCGAGCAGTACTTC.